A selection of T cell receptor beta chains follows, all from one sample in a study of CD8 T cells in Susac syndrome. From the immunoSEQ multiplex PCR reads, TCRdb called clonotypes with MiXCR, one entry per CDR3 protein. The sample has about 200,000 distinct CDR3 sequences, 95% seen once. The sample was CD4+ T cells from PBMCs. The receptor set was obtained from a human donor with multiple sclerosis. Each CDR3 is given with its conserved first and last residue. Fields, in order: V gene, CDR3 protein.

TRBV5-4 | CASSLSGGAQETQYF
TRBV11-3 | CASSSGQGIGEQYF
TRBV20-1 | CSAREDSGPTEAFF
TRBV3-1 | CASSQVQTLSPLHF
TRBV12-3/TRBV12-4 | CASTLGRANTEAFF
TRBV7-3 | CASSLTPDPIYGYTF
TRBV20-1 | CSARDAGSTDTQYF
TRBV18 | CASSPPIRRGYTF
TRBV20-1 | CSARGTGLSEAFF
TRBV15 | CATSREAGGSYEQFF
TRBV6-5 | CASSLGGAETQYF
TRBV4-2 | CASSQVTGTYGYTF
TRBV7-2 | CASSPFPGQGAYGYTF
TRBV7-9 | CASSRTGKETQYF
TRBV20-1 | CSARDRLTISNQPQHF
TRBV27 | CASSLADRAVQYF
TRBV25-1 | CASSELVAGAYTDTQYF
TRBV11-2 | CASSLETPGRTQYF
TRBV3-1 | CASSPGVTEAFF
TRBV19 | CASSIGKTRIGYEQYF
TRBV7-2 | CASSLRPRGGVKGTDTQYF
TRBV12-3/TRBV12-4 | CASRLSGGETQYF
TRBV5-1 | CASSSGLAGLTDTQYF
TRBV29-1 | CSVVDGRDGGYTF
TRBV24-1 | CATSDTRTGGDTQYF
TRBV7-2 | CASSSATGLAKNIQYF
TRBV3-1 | CASSQSYPPGYTF
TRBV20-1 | CSARGGVLTEQYF
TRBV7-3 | CASSPRGGTRGNEQFF
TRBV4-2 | CASSQDPQSGYGYTF
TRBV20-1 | CSALRRREGNQPQHF
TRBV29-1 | CSVFVGSDTQYF
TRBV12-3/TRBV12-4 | CASSWRGGETQYF
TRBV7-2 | CASSPTWNSPLHF
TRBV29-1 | CSVGDRADGYTF
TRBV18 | CASSPLTLRSDTQYF
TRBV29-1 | CSVGTVQDGKLFF
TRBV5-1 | CASSPGRGNEQYF
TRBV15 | CATSRVAVLRGSYNSPLHF
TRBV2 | CASSGLANQYF
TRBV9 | CASSRDRGRDTQYF
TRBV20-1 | CSAPGTGANVLTF
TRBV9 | CASSTRQGGYGDYTF
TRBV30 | CAWSAGLAGELFF
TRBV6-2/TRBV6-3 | CASSYSRQHMNTEAFF
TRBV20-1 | CSARDEENAFGPQHF
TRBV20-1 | CSAHRDRGGETQYF
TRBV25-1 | CASSPSAGSLYEQYF
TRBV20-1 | CSAPPVTDTQYF
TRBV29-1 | CSVGQGTTYEQYF
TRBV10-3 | CAISLVGGSTDTQYF